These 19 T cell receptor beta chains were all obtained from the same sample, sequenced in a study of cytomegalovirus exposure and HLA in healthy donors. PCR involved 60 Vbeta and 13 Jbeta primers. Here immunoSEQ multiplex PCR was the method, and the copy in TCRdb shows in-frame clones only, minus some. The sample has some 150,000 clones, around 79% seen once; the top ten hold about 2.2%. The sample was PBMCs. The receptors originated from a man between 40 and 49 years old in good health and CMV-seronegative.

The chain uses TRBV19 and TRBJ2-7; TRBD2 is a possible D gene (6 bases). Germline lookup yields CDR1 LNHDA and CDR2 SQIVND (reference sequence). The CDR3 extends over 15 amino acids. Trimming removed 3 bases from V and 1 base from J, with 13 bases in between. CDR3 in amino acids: CASSIGGVSSYEQYF. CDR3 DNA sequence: TGTGCCAGTAGTATTGGAGGGGTAAGTTCCTACGAGCAGTACTTC.

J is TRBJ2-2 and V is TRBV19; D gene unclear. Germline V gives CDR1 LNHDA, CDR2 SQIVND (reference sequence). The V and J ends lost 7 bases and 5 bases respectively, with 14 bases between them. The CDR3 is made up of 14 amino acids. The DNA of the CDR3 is TGTGCCAGTAAGATCGGCGGTAATACCGGGGAGCTGTTTTTT. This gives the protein CASKIGGNTGELFF.

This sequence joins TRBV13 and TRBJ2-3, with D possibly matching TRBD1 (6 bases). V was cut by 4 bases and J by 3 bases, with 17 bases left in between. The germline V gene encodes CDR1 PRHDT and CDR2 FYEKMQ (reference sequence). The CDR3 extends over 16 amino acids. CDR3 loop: CASSSSTGFYTDTQYF. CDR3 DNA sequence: TGTGCCAGCAGCTCCTCGACAGGCTTTTATACAGATACGCAGTATTTT.

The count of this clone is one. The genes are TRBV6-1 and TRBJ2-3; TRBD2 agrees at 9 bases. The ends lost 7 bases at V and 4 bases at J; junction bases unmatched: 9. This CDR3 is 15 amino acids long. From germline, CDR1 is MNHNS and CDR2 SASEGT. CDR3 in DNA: TGTGCCAGCACAAGGGGAGCGGGAGGCCCAGATACGCAGTATTTT. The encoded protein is CASTRGAGGPDTQYF.

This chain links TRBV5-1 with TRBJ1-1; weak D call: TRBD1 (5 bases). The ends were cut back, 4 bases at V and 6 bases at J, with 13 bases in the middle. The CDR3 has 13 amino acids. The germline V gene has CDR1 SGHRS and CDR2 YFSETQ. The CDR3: CASSPGGEAEAFF. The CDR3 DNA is TGCGCCAGCAGCCCCGGGGGGGAGGCTGAAGCTTTCTTT.

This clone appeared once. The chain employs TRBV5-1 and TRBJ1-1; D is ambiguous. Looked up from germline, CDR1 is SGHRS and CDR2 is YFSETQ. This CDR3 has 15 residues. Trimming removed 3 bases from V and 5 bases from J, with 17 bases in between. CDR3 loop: CASSSFSGVGTEAFF. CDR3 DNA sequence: TGCGCCAGCAGCTCTTTTAGTGGAGTTGGGACTGAAGCTTTCTTT.

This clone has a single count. The CDR3 sequence: CASSSRQGGQPQHF. CDR3 DNA: TGTGCCAGCAGCTCTAGACAGGGGGGTCAGCCCCAGCATTTT. This chain links TRBV7-2 with TRBJ1-5; 9 nucleotides line up with TRBD1. The CDR3 covers 14 residues. Trimming took 4 bases from V and 6 from J; bases not matched to a gene: 4. Per the germline V gene, CDR1 is SGHTA and CDR2 is FQGNSA.

This CDR3 reads CATTDRINEQYF. The CDR3 nucleotides are TGTGCCACCACGGACAGAATCAACGAGCAGTACTTC. This chain uses TRBV28 with TRBJ2-7; TRBD1 is a possible D gene (6 bases). Germline CDR1 is MDHEN and CDR2 is SYDVKM. V lost 10 bases and J lost 5, with 15 bases in between. This CDR3 has 12 amino acids.

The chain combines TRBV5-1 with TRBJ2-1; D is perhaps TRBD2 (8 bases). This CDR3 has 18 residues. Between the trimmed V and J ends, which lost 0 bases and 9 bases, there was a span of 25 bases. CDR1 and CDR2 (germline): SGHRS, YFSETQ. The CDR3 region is CASSLVRGRAGTRAEQFF. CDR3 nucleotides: TGCGCCAGCAGCTTGGTCAGGGGGAGAGCCGGGACTAGGGCTGAGCAGTTCTTC. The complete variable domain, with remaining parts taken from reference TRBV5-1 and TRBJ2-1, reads KAGVTQTPRYLIKTRGQQVTLSCSPISGHRSVSWYQQTPGQGLQFLFEYFSETQRNKGNFPGRFSGRQFSNSRSEMNVSTLELGDSALYLCASSLVRGRAGTRAEQFFGPGTRLTVL.

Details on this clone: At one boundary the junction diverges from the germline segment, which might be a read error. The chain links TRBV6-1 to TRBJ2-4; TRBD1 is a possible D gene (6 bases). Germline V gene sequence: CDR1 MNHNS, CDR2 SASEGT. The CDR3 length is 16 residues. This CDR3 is CASSQGGPLAKNSQYF. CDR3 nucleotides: TGTGCCAGCAGTCAAGGGGGTCCCCTAGCCAAAAACAGTCAGTACTTC.

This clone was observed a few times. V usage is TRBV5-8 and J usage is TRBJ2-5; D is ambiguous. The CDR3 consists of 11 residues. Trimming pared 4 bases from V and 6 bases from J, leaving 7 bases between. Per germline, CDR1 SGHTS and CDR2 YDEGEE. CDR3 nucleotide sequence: TGTGCCAGCAGCCCAGGTAAGACCCAGTACTTC. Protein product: CASSPGKTQYF.

The CDR3 nucleotides read TGTGCCAGCTCACGGGACAGGGCTGCTCCTGGGGCCAACGTCCTGACTTTC. As protein: CASSRDRAAPGANVLTF. This chain joins TRBV18 and TRBJ2-6; the match to TRBD1 covers 9 bases. Trimming at V came to 4 bases and at J to 2 bases, leaving 6 bases not matched to a gene. The CDR3 length is 17 residues. The germline V gene encodes CDR1 KGHSH and CDR2 LQKENI.

The CDR3 region has the DNA TGTGCCATCAGTGAGGGTAGCGGGAGCTCCTACAATGAGCAGTTCTTC. It translates to CAISEGSGSSYNEQFF. The chain employs TRBV10-3 and TRBJ2-1, with 9 bases aligning to TRBD2. The V segment lost 2 bases and the J segment 0 bases; nucleotides outside the gene matches: 2. Germline V lookup: CDR1 ENHRY, CDR2 SYGVKD. This CDR3 spans 16 amino acids.

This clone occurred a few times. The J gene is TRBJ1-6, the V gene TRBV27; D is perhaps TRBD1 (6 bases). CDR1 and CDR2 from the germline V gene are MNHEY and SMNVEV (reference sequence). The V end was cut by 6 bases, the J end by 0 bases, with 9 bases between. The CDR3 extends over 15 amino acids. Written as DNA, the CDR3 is TGTGCCAGCAGACAGGGCAGCTCCTATAATTCACCCCTCCACTTT. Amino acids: CASRQGSSYNSPLHF.

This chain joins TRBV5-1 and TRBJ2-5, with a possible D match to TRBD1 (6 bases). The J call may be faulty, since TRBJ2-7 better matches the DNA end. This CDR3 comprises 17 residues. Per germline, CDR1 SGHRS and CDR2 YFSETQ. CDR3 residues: CASSLQTGTRGTYEQYF. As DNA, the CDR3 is TGCGCCAGCAGCTTGCAAACCGGGACACGCGGCACCTACGAGCAGTACTTC.

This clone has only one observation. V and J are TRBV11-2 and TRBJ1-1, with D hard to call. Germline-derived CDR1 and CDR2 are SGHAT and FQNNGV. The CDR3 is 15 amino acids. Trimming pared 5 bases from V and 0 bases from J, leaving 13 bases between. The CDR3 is CASSPRIGMNTEAFF. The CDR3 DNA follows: TGTGCCAGCAGCCCCAGGATCGGAATGAACACTGAAGCTTTCTTT.

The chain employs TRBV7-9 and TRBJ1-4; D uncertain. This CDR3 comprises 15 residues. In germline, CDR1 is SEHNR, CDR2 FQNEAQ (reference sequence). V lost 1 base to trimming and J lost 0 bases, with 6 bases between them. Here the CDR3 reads CASSLGSATNEKLFF. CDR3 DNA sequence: TGTGCCAGCAGCTTAGGCAGTGCAACTAATGAAAAACTGTTTTTT.

Here the CDR3 reads CASSDKREVDEQYF. CDR3 nucleotides: TGTGCCAGCAGTGATAAGCGGGAGGTGGACGAGCAGTACTTC. V is TRBV2 and J is TRBJ2-7; 9 bases align to TRBD2. CDR1 and CDR2 from the germline V gene are SNHLY and FYNNEI. The CDR3 totals 14 residues. The ends lost 3 bases at V and 5 bases at J; junction bases unmatched: 5. Drawing the rest from reference TRBV2 and TRBJ2-7, the complete variable domain is EPEVTQTPSHQVTQMGQEVILRCVPISNHLYFYWYRQILGQKVEFLVSFYNNEISEKSEIFDDQFSVERPDGSNFTLKIRSTKLEDSAMYFCASSDKREVDEQYFGPGTRLTVT.

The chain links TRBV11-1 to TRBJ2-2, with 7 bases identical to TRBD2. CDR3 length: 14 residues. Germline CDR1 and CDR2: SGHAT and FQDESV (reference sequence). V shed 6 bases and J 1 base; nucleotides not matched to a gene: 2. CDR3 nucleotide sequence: TGTGCCAGCAGACCTAGCGGGAACACCGGGGAGCTGTTTTTT. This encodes CASRPSGNTGELFF.